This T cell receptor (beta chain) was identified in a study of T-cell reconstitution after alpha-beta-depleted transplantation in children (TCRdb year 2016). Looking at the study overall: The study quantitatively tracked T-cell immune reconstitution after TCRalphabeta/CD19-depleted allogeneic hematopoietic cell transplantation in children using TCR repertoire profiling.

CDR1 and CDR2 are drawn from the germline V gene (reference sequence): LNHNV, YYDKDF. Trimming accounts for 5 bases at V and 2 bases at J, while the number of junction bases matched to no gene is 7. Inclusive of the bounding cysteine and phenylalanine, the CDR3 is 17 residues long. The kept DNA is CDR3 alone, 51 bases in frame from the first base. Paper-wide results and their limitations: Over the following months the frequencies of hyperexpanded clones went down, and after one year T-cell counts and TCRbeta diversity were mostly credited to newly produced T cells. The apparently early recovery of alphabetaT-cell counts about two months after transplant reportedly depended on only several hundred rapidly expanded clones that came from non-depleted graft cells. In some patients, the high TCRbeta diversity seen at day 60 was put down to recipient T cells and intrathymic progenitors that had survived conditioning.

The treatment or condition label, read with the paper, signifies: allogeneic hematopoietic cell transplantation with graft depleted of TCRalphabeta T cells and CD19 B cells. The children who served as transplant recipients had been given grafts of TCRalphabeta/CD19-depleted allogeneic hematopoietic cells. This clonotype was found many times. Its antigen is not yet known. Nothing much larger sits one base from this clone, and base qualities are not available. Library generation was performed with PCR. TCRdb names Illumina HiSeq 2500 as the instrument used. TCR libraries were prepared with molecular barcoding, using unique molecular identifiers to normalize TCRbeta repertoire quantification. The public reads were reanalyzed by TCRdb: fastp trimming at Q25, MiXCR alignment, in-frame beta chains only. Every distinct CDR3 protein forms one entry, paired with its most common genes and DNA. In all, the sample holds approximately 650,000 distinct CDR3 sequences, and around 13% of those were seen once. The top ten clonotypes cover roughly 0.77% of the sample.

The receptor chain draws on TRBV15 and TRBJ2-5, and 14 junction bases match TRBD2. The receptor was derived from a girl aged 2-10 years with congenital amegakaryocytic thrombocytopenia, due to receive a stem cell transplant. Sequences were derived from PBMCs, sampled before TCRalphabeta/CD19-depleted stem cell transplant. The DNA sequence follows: TGTGCCACCAGCGGACTAGCGGGAGGACAACGACAAGAGACCCAGTACTTC. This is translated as CATSGLAGGQRQETQYF.